This TCR beta chain was observed in a study of vaccination and CD4 T cells after COVID-19. Study at large: In culture, cells were exposed to overlapping spike peptides from SARS-CoV-2, HCoV-NL63, HCoV-OC43 and HCoV-229E. Control cultures, each given a CEFX pool, an HIV-1 Nef pool, or no peptide, were included.

An Oncomine TCR Beta short-read assay was used to sequence the DNA from cultured CD4+ T cells. TCRdb processed the PCR reads anew with MiXCR; each CDR3 protein has one entry. In the table there are some 16,000 distinct CDR3 sequences, approximately 55% of which are singletons. The CDR3 is 16 amino acids. The germline gives CDR1 DFQATT, CDR2 SNEGSKA (reference sequence). With V trimmed by 4 bases and J by 9 bases, 18 bases remained unmatched. With respect to this clonotype: Antigen: not known.

Noted treatment: roughly 11-day PBMC culture with coronavirus spike peptide pools or control peptides (ViraFEST assay). After culture for 10 to 11 days, isolation of CD4+ T cells was performed by negative selection. The sequenced sample was CD4+ T cells from blood, cultured in vitro. The receptor was isolated from a human donor who had recovered from COVID-19. The J gene is TRBJ2-1, the V gene TRBV20-1; 7 bases line up with TRBD2. The DNA for the CDR3 is TGCAGTGCTAAACCTCTCGGGGGAGGGCCTAGGGGTGAGCAGTTCTTC. It is translated as CSAKPLGGGPRGEQFF.